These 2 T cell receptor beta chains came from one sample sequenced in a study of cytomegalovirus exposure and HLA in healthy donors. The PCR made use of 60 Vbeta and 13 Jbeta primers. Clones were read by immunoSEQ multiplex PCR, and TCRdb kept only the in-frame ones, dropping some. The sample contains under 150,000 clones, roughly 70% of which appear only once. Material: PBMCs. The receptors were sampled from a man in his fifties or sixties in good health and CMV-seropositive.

For the CDR3, the DNA is TGTGCCAGCAGTTTAGAGGCGGTCTCTAACTATGGCTACACCTTC. It yields the protein CASSLEAVSNYGYTF. This chain links TRBV27 with TRBJ1-2; D not resolved. Trimming removed 2 bases at V and 0 bases at J, with 10 bases between. Looked up from germline, CDR1 is MNHEY and CDR2 is SMNVEV (reference sequence). CDR3 length: 15 residues.

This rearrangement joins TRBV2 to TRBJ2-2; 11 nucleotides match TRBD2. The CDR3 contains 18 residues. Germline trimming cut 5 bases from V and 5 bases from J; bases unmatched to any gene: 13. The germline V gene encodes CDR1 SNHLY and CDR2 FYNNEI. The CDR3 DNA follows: TGTGCCAGCAGTTATCTAGCGGGGGGCCCTGGGGGAACCGGGGAGCTGTTTTTT. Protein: CASSYLAGGPGGTGELFF.